The clone carrying this T cell receptor (beta chain) has just a few counts. Its antigen remains unidentified. The CDR3 spans 13 residues. V lost 3 bases, J lost 4 bases, and 1 base stayed unmatched. Germline assignment: CDR1 SGHAT and CDR2 FQNNGV. As to time point: week 23, last vaccination. Every single dose of the vaccine, 300 ug of mutant IDH1 20-mer peptide, came with topical imiquimod. The sample belongs to a study of a mutant IDH1 vaccine in newly diagnosed glioma. On the study more broadly: Patients got their first vaccination 4-6 weeks after radiotherapy alone, or with temozolomide cycles.

The repertoire was sequenced with immunoSEQ multiplex PCR; TCRdb's copy has only in-frame clones and lacks some. The sample lists tens of thousands of clones; approximately 87% were seen once. The TCR comes from a man younger than 35 with glioma. Sequencing was performed on PBMCs, taken from a glioma patient whose treatment included an IDH1 peptide vaccine. This chain links TRBV11-2 with TRBJ1-1, with 8 bases identical to TRBD1. CDR3 nucleotide sequence: TGTGCCAGCAGCTTTACAGGGGGCACTGAAGCTTTCTTT. Translation: CASSFTGGTEAFF.